These 14 T cell receptor beta chains originate from one sample sequenced in a study of blood T cell repertoires in COVID-19. Repertoires were generated with immunoSEQ multiplex PCR, while TCRdb's copy carries only in-frame clones and drops some. The table lists under 250,000 clones, around four fifths of them singletons. Specimen: peripheral blood. These TCRs come from a man younger than 45 who had recovered from COVID-19.

The V and J genes are TRBV18 and TRBJ2-6, with TRBD1 matching 9 bases. This CDR3 is 18 amino acids long. The germline CDR1 and CDR2 sequences are KGHSH and LQKENI. V was pared by 0 bases and J by 0 bases, with 3 bases of the junction left unmatched. Here the CDR3 DNA reads TGTGCCAGCTCACCACCCAACAGGGGGCACTCTGGGGCCAACGTCCTGACTTTC. It yields the protein CASSPPNRGHSGANVLTF.

V and J are TRBV28 and TRBJ2-3; possible D gene TRBD1, 5 bases. Germline CDR1 MDHEN, CDR2 SYDVKM. Trimming pared 1 base from V and 3 bases from J, leaving 8 bases between. The CDR3 runs to 14 residues. The CDR3, as DNA: TGTGCCAGCAGTTTATTCCAGGGTACAGATACGCAGTATTTT. Amino acid sequence: CASSLFQGTDTQYF.

The rearrangement links TRBV28 to TRBJ1-1, with D possibly being TRBD1 (6 bases). Germline loops: CDR1 MDHEN, CDR2 SYDVKM. V gave up 5 bases and J gave up 1 base, with 17 bases separating them. CDR3 length equals 16 residues. The CDR3 reads CASSASGTTKNTEAFF. In nucleotides, the CDR3 is TGTGCCAGCAGTGCGTCCGGGACAACTAAGAACACTGAAGCTTTCTTT.

Only one count was recorded for this clone. The CDR3 DNA reads TGTGCCAGCAGCTTTGGGTTTGGAGCTGAAAAACTGTTTTTT. This translates into CASSFGFGAEKLFF. V and J are TRBV11-2 and TRBJ1-4; D remains ambiguous. The CDR3 totals 14 residues. The V and J ends lost 3 bases and 7 bases respectively, with 12 bases between them. Germline lookup yields CDR1 SGHAT and CDR2 FQNNGV.

The chain is built from TRBV19 and TRBJ2-3; TRBD1 matches at 8 bases. The CDR3 totals 17 residues. Germline V CDR1 and CDR2: LNHDA, SQIVND (reference sequence). V lost 4 bases, J lost 4 bases, and 13 bases stayed unmatched. CDR3 protein: CASSRASGGNIADTQYF. In DNA, the CDR3 is TGTGCCAGTAGTAGGGCCTCAGGGGGCAATATTGCAGATACGCAGTATTTT.

This sequence joins TRBV19 and TRBJ2-7; 7 nucleotides agree with TRBD2. V dropped 2 bases and J dropped 0; count of bases not matched to a gene: 4. This CDR3 has 15 amino acids. Per the germline V gene, CDR1 is LNHDA and CDR2 is SQIVND (reference sequence). CDR3 sequence (DNA): TGTGCCAGTAGTATAATGGGCGGGGGCTCCTACGAGCAGTACTTC. This translates into CASSIMGGGSYEQYF.

This clone occurred once. This rearrangement joins TRBV27 to TRBJ2-1, with D possibly being TRBD1 (5 bases). The germline CDR1 and CDR2 sequences are MNHEY and SMNVEV (reference sequence). The CDR3 loop spans 15 amino acids. V was shortened by 3 bases and J by 4 bases, with 13 bases between the two germline ends. The CDR3 DNA reads TGTGCCAGCAGTTTGTCAGGGTCGGCATACAATGAGCAGTTCTTC. Its protein is CASSLSGSAYNEQFF.

The J gene is TRBJ2-1, the V gene TRBV5-1; 7 bases map to TRBD2. The V and J ends lost 4 bases and 0 bases, in that order; junction bases with no gene match: 4. In germline, CDR1 is SGHRS, CDR2 YFSETQ. CDR3 length equals 15 residues. The chain's CDR3 is CASSPGGSSYNEQFF. The CDR3 DNA sequence: TGCGCCAGCAGCCCCGGCGGGAGCTCCTACAATGAGCAGTTCTTC. The whole variable domain, remainder taken from reference TRBV5-1 and TRBJ2-1, is KAGVTQTPRYLIKTRGQQVTLSCSPISGHRSVSWYQQTPGQGLQFLFEYFSETQRNKGNFPGRFSGRQFSNSRSEMNVSTLELGDSALYLCASSPGGSSYNEQFFGPGTRLTVL.

The chain has TRBV5-6 and TRBJ1-3; 7 bases are a match to TRBD1. Germline CDR1 SGHDT, CDR2 YYEEEE. This CDR3 contains 15 residues. V lost 0 bases and J lost 3; bases outside the gene matches: 3. Here the CDR3 reads CASSLGQGFGNTIYF. Here the CDR3 DNA reads TGTGCCAGCAGCTTGGGACAGGGTTTTGGAAACACCATATATTTT.

This chain joins TRBV6-5 and TRBJ1-2; D gene uncertain. Germline V gene sequence: CDR1 MNHEY, CDR2 SVGAGI. Trimming removed 6 bases at V and 4 bases at J, with 18 bases between. CDR3 length equals 15 residues. The CDR3 sequence: CASSSRAGEGYGYTF. The CDR3 DNA follows: TGTGCCAGCAGCAGCCGGGCCGGCGAGGGCTATGGCTACACCTTC.

This chain connects TRBV6-6 to TRBJ1-5, with D perhaps matching TRBD1 (6 bases). Trimming removed 2 bases at V and 4 bases at J, with 15 bases between. The CDR3 has 16 amino acids. Germline V CDR1 and CDR2: MNHNY, SVGAGI (reference sequence). CDR3 sequence reads: CASSYGSLGGNQPQHF. The DNA for the CDR3 is TGTGCCAGCAGTTACGGGTCTTTAGGGGGTAATCAGCCCCAGCATTTT.

The rearrangement joins TRBV5-1 to TRBJ2-3; D might be TRBD2 (6 bases). CDR3 length equals 17 residues. Trimming pared 1 base from V and 6 bases from J, leaving 21 bases between. In germline, CDR1 is SGHRS, CDR2 YFSETQ. CDR3 residues: CASSLTKTGDLGDTQYF. CDR3 in DNA: TGCGCCAGCAGCTTGACCAAAACGGGGGACTTAGGGGATACGCAGTATTTT.

The gene calls are TRBV28 and TRBJ2-1, with TRBD2 matching 8 bases. There are 15 residues in the CDR3. Germline V lookup: CDR1 MDHEN, CDR2 SYDVKM. The V gene end was trimmed by 6 bases and the J gene end by 4 bases; junction bases not matched to a gene: 8. CDR3 loop: CASRAPAGDYNEQFF. DNA for the CDR3: TGTGCCAGCAGGGCCCCAGCGGGAGATTACAATGAGCAGTTCTTC.

The genes are TRBV6-4 and TRBJ2-1; perhaps TRBD1 as D (8 bases). CDR1 and CDR2 from the germline V gene are MRHNA and SNTAGT. This CDR3 spans 15 amino acids. The V end lost 4 bases, the J end lost 5 bases, and 15 bases lay between the germline ends. The CDR3 here is CASSADRGGHNEQFF. DNA for the CDR3: TGTGCCAGCAGTGCTGACAGGGGAGGGCACAATGAGCAGTTCTTC.